Following are 8 T cell receptor beta chains from one sample sequenced in a study of technical replicates of blood from a handful of donors. Using immunoSEQ multiplex PCR, the repertoire was profiled, and TCRdb retains in-frame clones only, with some absent. The sample includes about 82,000 clones, nearly 96% of them seen just once. Sequencing used T cells isolated from PBMCs. These receptors were collected from a human donor in good health.

The J gene is TRBJ2-7, the V gene TRBV5-8; 9 bases line up with TRBD1. Germline CDR1 reads SGHTS; CDR2 reads YDEGEE. Trimming cost V 4 bases and J 3 bases; bases outside gene matches: 5. The length of the CDR3 is 14 residues. CDR3 DNA sequence: TGTGCCAGCAGCCTACAGGGGGCGTTCTACGAGCAGTACTTC. Translating it yields CASSLQGAFYEQYF. Combining the CDR3 with reference TRBV5-8 and TRBJ2-7 gives the whole variable domain EAGVTQSPTHLIKTRGQQATLRCSPISGHTSVYWYQQALGLGLQFLLWYDEGEERNRGNFPPRFSGRQFPNYSSELNVNALELEDSALYLCASSLQGAFYEQYFGPGTRLTVT.

V gene TRBV28 combines with J gene TRBJ1-2, with TRBD1 as a possible D gene (5 bases). Germline V gives CDR1 MDHEN, CDR2 SYDVKM. CDR3 length: 15 amino acids. Between the trimmed V and J ends, which lost 1 base and 4 bases, there was a span of 13 bases. Here the CDR3 reads CASSLFGSGGYGYTF. The CDR3 nucleotides read TGTGCCAGCAGTTTATTCGGGAGCGGGGGCTATGGCTACACCTTC.

Only one count was recorded for this clone. The chain is built from TRBV7-3 and TRBJ2-3; the match to TRBD2 covers 7 bases. After removal of 4 bases from V and 1 base from J, the junction contained 8 bases not matched to a gene. In germline, CDR1 is SGHTA, CDR2 FQGTGA. This CDR3 has 16 residues. CDR3 amino acids: CASSSRTRPGTDTQYF. The CDR3 bases are TGTGCCAGCAGCTCAAGGACTAGGCCTGGCACAGATACGCAGTATTTT.

This rearrangement joins TRBV6-5 to TRBJ2-1; 7 nucleotides match TRBD2. V gave up 6 bases and J gave up 0 bases; unmatched junction bases: 5. CDR1 is MNHEY and CDR2 is SVGAGI in the germline V gene. This CDR3 spans 15 amino acids. The CDR3 is CASRVQRDSYNEQFF. CDR3 in DNA: TGTGCCAGCAGGGTCCAGCGGGACTCCTACAATGAGCAGTTCTTC.

The rearrangement links TRBV6-6 to TRBJ2-2, with D maybe TRBD1 (6 bases). V gave up 6 bases and J gave up 2 bases, with 10 bases separating them. The CDR3 covers 14 residues. The germline CDR1 and CDR2 sequences are MNHNY and SVGAGI (reference sequence). The CDR3, as DNA: TGTGCCAGCAGGAAACAGGGTAACACCGGGGAGCTGTTTTTT. Its protein is CASRKQGNTGELFF.

The V and J genes are TRBV28 and TRBJ2-1; the match to TRBD2 covers 10 bases. Germline V CDR1 and CDR2: MDHEN, SYDVKM. Germline trimming cut 5 bases from V and 7 bases from J; bases unmatched to any gene: 5. This CDR3 spans 14 amino acids. The CDR3 is CASSELAGRNEQFF. The DNA for the CDR3 is TGTGCCAGCAGTGAACTAGCGGGAAGGAATGAGCAGTTCTTC.

This chain joins TRBV5-1 and TRBJ1-2; 9 positions match TRBD1. Trimming cost V 5 bases and J 4 bases; bases outside gene matches: 6. Germline-derived CDR1 and CDR2 are SGHRS and YFSETQ. CDR3 size: 14 residues. Here the CDR3 reads CASRDDRGAYGYTF. CDR3 in DNA: TGCGCCAGCAGGGATGACAGGGGGGCCTATGGCTACACCTTC.

The chain joins TRBV5-4 to TRBJ2-1, with TRBD2 matching over 8 bases. The CDR3 totals 14 residues. With 3 bases clipped from V and 9 bases from J, the junction kept 8 bases outside the gene matches. CDR1 is SGHNT and CDR2 is YYREEE in the germline V gene (reference sequence). CDR3 nucleotide sequence: TGTGCCAGCAGCTCAAGCGGGAGTCACAGTGAGCAGTTCTTC. It codes for CASSSSGSHSEQFF.